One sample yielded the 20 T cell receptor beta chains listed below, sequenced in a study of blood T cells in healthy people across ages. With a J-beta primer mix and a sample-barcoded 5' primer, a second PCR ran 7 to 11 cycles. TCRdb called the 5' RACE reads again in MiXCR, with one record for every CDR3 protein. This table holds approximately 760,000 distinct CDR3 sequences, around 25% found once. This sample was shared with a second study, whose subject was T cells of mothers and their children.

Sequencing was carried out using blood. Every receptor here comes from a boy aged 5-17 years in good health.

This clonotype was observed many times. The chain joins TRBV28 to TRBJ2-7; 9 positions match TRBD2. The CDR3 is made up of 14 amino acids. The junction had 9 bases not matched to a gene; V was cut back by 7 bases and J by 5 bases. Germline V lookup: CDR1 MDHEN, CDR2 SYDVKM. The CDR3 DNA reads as TGTGCCAGCACCGTTAGCGGGAGTCTCAACGAGCAGTACTTC. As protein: CASTVSGSLNEQYF.

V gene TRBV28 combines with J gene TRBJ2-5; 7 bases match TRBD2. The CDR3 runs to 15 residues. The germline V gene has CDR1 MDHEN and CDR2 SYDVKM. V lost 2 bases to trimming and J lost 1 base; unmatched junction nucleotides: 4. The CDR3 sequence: CASSLTGRIQETQYF. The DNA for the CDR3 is TGTGCCAGCAGTTTAACCGGGAGGATCCAAGAGACCCAGTACTTC.

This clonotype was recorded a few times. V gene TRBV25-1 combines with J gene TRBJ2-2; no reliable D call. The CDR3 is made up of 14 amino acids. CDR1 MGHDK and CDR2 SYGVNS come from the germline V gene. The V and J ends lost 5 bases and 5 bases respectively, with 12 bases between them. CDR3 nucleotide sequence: TGTGCCAGCAGTCCCGTCCGGGTGACCGGGGAGCTGTTTTTT. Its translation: CASSPVRVTGELFF.

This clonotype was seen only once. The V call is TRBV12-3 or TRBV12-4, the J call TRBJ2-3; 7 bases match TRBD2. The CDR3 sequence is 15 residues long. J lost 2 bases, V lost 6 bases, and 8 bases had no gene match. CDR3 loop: CASSLGGRITDTQYF. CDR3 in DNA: TGTGCCAGCAGCCTGGGGGGGAGGATCACAGATACGCAGTATTTT.

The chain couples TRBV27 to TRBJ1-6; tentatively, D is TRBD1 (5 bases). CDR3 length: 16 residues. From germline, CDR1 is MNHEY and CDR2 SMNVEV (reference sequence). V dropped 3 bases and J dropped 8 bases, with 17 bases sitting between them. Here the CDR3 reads CASSFGGDEGYSPLHF. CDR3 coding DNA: TGTGCCAGCAGTTTCGGGGGGGACGAAGGATATTCACCCCTCCACTTT.

As DNA, the CDR3 is TGTGCCAGCAGCCGACAGGAGAATCAGCCCCAGCATTTT. This gives the protein CASSRQENQPQHF. The gene calls are TRBV7-2 and TRBJ1-5, with D perhaps matching TRBD1 (6 bases). V was cut by 5 bases and J by 4 bases, with 9 bases left in between. The germline V gene has CDR1 SGHTA and CDR2 FQGNSA. The CDR3 runs 13 residues.

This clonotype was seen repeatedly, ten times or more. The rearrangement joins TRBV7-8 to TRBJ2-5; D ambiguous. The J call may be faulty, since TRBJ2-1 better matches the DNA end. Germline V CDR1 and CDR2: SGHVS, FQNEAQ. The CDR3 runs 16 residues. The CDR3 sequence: CASSLHTSSTYNEQFF. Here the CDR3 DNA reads TGTGCCAGCAGCTTACACACCTCAAGTACATACAATGAGCAGTTCTTC.

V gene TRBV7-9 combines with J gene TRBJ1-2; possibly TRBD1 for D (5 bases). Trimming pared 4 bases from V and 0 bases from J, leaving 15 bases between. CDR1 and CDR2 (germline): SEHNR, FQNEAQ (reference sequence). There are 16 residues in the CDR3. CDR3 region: CASSSNRDVSNYGYTF. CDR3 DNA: TGTGCCAGCAGCTCAAACCGGGACGTTTCTAACTATGGCTACACCTTC.

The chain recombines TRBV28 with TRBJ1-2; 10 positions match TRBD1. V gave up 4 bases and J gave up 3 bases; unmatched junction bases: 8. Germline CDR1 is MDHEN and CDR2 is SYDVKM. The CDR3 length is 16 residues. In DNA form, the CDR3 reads TGTGCCAGCAGTTGGGACAGGGGTGTAGGAGACTATGGCTACACCTTC. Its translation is CASSWDRGVGDYGYTF.

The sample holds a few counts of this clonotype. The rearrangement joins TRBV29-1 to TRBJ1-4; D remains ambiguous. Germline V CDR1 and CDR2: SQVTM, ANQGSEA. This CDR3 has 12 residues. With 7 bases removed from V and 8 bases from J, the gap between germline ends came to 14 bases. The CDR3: CSALLLGEKLFF. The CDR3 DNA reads TGCAGCGCGTTACTCCTGGGGGAAAAACTGTTTTTT.

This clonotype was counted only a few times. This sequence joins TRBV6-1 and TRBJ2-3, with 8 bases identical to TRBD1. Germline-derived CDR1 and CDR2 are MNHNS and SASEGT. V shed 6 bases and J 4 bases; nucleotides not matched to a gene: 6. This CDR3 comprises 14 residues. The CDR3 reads CASSQGAGADTQYF. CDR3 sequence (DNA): TGTGCCAGCAGCCAGGGGGCAGGGGCAGATACGCAGTATTTT.

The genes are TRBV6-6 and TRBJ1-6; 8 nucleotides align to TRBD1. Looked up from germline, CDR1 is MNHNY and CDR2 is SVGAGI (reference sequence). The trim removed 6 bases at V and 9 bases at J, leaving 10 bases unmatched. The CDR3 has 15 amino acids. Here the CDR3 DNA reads TGTGCCAGCAGCTACGGACAGGGAAATAGTTCACCCCTCCACTTT. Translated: CASSYGQGNSSPLHF.

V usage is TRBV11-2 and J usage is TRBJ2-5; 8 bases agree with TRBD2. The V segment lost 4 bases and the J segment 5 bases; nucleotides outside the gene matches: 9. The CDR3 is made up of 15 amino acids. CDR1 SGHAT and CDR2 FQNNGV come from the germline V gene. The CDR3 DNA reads TGTGCCAGCAGCTGGGATAGCGGGACCGGGGAGACCCAGTACTTC. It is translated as CASSWDSGTGETQYF.

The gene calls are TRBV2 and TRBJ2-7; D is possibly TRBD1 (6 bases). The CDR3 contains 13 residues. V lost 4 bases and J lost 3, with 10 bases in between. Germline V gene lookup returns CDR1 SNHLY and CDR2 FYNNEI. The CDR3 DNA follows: TGTGCCAGCAGTGGAGGGGGTGTCTACGAGCAGTACTTC. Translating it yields CASSGGGVYEQYF. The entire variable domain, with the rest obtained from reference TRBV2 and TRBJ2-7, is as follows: EPEVTQTPSHQVTQMGQEVILRCVPISNHLYFYWYRQILGQKVEFLVSFYNNEISEKSEIFDDQFSVERPDGSNFTLKIRSTKLEDSAMYFCASSGGGVYEQYFGPGTRLTVT.

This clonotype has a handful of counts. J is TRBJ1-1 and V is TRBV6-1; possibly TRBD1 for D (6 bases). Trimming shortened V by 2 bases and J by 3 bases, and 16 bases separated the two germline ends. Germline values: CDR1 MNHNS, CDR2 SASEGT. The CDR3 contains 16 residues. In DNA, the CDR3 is TGTGCCAGCAGTGAAAATGATGGGGGCCTTGACACTGAAGCTTTCTTT. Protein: CASSENDGGLDTEAFF.

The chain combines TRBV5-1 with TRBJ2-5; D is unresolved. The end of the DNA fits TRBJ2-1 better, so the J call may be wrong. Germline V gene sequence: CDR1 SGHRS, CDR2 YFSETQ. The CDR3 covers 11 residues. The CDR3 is CASSRAREQFF. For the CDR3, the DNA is TGCGCCAGCAGCCGTGCAAGGGAGCAGTTCTTC.

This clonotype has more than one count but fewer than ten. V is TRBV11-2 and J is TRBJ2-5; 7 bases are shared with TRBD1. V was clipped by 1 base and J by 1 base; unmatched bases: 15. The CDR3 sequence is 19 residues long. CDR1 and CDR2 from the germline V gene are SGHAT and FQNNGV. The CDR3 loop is CASSLAPGTALQSQETQYF. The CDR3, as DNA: TGTGCCAGCAGCTTAGCCCCCGGGACAGCACTACAATCCCAAGAGACCCAGTACTTC.

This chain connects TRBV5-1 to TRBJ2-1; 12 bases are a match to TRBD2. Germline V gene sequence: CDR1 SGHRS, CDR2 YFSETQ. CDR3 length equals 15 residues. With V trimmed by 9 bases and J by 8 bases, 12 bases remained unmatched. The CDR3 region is CATGGLAGSGDEQFF. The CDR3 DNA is TGCGCCACGGGTGGACTAGCGGGGAGCGGGGATGAGCAGTTCTTC. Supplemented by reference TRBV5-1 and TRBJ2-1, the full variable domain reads KAGVTQTPRYLIKTRGQQVTLSCSPISGHRSVSWYQQTPGQGLQFLFEYFSETQRNKGNFPGRFSGRQFSNSRSEMNVSTLELGDSALYLCATGGLAGSGDEQFFGPGTRLTVL.

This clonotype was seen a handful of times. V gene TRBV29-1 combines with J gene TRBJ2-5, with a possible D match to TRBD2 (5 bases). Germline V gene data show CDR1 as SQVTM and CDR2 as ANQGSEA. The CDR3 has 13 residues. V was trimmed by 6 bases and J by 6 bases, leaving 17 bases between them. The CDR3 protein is CSVRGGSLKTQYF. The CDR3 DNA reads TGCAGCGTCCGGGGTGGGAGCCTGAAGACCCAGTACTTC.

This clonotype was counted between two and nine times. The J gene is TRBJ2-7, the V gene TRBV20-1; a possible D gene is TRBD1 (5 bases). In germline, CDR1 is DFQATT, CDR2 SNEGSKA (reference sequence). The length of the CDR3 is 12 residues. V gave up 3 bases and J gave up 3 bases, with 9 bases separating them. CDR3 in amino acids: CSARGRHYEQYF. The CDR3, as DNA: TGCAGTGCTAGGGGGCGGCACTACGAGCAGTACTTC.